Listed here are 17 T cell receptor beta chains from one sample, sequenced in a study of blood T cell repertoires in COVID-19. Sequencing used immunoSEQ multiplex PCR; TCRdb keeps in-frame clones, though not all of them. Of about 68,000 clones listed, 86% are singletons. Material for sequencing was peripheral blood. The receptors originated from a man in his thirties or forties with acute or convalescent COVID-19.

CDR3 in amino acids: CAWGYIGGTEAFF. CDR3 bases: TGTGCCTGGGGCTACATCGGGGGCACTGAAGCTTTCTTT. This sequence joins TRBV30 and TRBJ1-1; D may be TRBD1 (5 bases). CDR1 and CDR2 (germline): GTSNPN, SVGIG (reference sequence). CDR3 size: 13 residues. The germline V and J ends were trimmed by 5 bases and 4 bases, with 14 bases remaining between them.

V is TRBV28 and J is TRBJ1-3, with a tentative D call TRBD1 (6 bases). Trimming shortened V by 6 bases and J by 4 bases, and 16 bases separated the two germline ends. CDR3 length equals 15 residues. The V gene's germline CDR1 is MDHEN and CDR2 SYDVKM. The CDR3 DNA follows: TGTGCCAGCAGAGGACAGACTGTAAAGGGAAACACCATATATTTT. Translation gives CASRGQTVKGNTIYF.

This clone was observed once. The chain couples TRBV5-1 to TRBJ1-1, with 9 bases fitting TRBD1. The germline CDR1 and CDR2 sequences are SGHRS and YFSETQ. V lost 1 base and J lost 7; bases outside the gene matches: 5. CDR3 length: 14 amino acids. The DNA for the CDR3 is TGCGCCAGCAGCTTGAACAGGGGGCACGTTGAAGCTTTCTTT. Protein product: CASSLNRGHVEAFF.

V is TRBV28 and J is TRBJ1-2, with D maybe TRBD1 (6 bases). This CDR3 comprises 12 residues. The germline gives CDR1 MDHEN, CDR2 SYDVKM. The ends were cut back, 5 bases at V and 8 bases at J, with 12 bases in the middle. The CDR3 nucleotides are TGTGCCAGCAGTCGCCTCCAGGGGGGCTACACCTTC. Its translation: CASSRLQGGYTF.

The chain uses TRBV7-2 and TRBJ1-1, with D unresolved. Germline V gene data show CDR1 as SGHTA and CDR2 as FQGNSA. The CDR3 is 14 amino acids. V lost 0 bases, J lost 4 bases, and 9 bases lay in between. CDR3 residues: CASSLAGEVTEAFF. The CDR3 DNA reads as TGTGCCAGCAGCTTAGCCGGGGAGGTCACTGAAGCTTTCTTT.

This clone was seen only a few times. The chain has TRBV7-9 and TRBJ2-3, with D uncertain. Trimming removed 4 bases from V and 0 bases from J, with 8 bases in between. The CDR3 is 14 residues long. Germline assignment: CDR1 SEHNR and CDR2 FQNEAQ (reference sequence). The CDR3 DNA is TGTGCCAGCAGCTCCGACGGGAGCACAGATACGCAGTATTTT. Encoded protein: CASSSDGSTDTQYF.

CDR3 sequence: CASSRLSGGTEQYF. Written as DNA, the CDR3 is TGCGCCAGCAGTCGACTTAGTGGTGGTACCGAGCAGTACTTC. The rearrangement uses TRBV10-1 and TRBJ2-7; D is ambiguous. V was shortened by 5 bases and J by 6 bases, with 17 bases between the two germline ends. Germline values: CDR1 WNHNN, CDR2 SYGVQD (reference sequence). This CDR3 region has 14 residues.

The rearrangement links TRBV6-6 to TRBJ2-7, with D maybe TRBD2 (6 bases). The CDR3 runs 15 residues. Trimming stripped 0 bases from V and 5 bases from J, with 14 bases between. Per the germline V gene, CDR1 is MNHNY and CDR2 is SVGAGI (reference sequence). In DNA form, the CDR3 reads TGTGCCAGCAGTTACTCCCCTAGCGACTACAACGAGCAGTACTTC. It encodes CASSYSPSDYNEQYF.

This clone was observed a handful of times. This chain uses TRBV7-3 with TRBJ2-3; maybe TRBD2 (6 bases). The CDR3 runs to 13 residues. V was shortened by 2 bases and J by 7 bases, with 10 bases between the two germline ends. The V gene's germline CDR1 is SGHTA and CDR2 FQGTGA. The CDR3 spells CASSLGGGNTQYF. DNA of the CDR3: TGTGCCAGCAGCTTAGGGGGAGGTAATACGCAGTATTTT.

The CDR3: CATSDIRTSGASSYNEQFF. The CDR3 nucleotides read TGTGCCACCAGTGATATACGGACTAGCGGGGCCAGCTCCTACAATGAGCAGTTCTTC. The rearrangement links TRBV24-1 to TRBJ2-1; 12 nucleotides align to TRBD2. Looked up from germline, CDR1 is KGHDR and CDR2 is SFDVKD. Trimming cost V 3 bases and J 0 bases; bases outside gene matches: 8. The CDR3 has 19 residues.

The V and J genes are TRBV4-1 and TRBJ1-2, with 9 bases lining up with TRBD1. CDR1 and CDR2 from the germline V gene are MGHRA and YSYEKL. The CDR3 is 15 amino acids. Trimming removed 0 bases from V and 8 bases from J; junction bases left unmatched: 7. This chain's CDR3 is CASSQERRDRDGYTF. For the CDR3, the DNA is TGCGCCAGCAGCCAAGAACGCCGGGACAGGGACGGCTACACCTTC.

The gene calls are TRBV11-2 and TRBJ2-2; D not certain. Trimming shortened V by 5 bases and J by 0 bases, and 13 bases separated the two germline ends. The CDR3 has 16 amino acids. In germline, CDR1 is SGHAT, CDR2 FQNNGV. CDR3 DNA: TGTGCCAGCAGCCCGTTAATGGCGGCGAACACCGGGGAGCTGTTTTTT. Translation gives CASSPLMAANTGELFF.

This clone has more than one count but fewer than ten. CDR3 amino acids: CASSEETGRSGYTF. The CDR3 DNA reads TGTGCCAGCAGTGAGGAGACAGGGCGGAGTGGCTACACCTTC. This chain uses TRBV2 with TRBJ1-2, with 7 bases lining up with TRBD1. Trimming removed 3 bases from V and 7 bases from J; junction bases left unmatched: 8. This CDR3 region has 14 residues. Germline CDR1 reads SNHLY; CDR2 reads FYNNEI.

In its sample, this clone was seen a few times. The chain uses TRBV4-1 and TRBJ2-7; D unresolved. Germline assignment: CDR1 MGHRA and CDR2 YSYEKL. The CDR3 is 15 amino acids. Trimming stripped 1 base from V and 0 bases from J, with 10 bases between. The CDR3 protein is CASSQAASSSYEQYF. CDR3 coding DNA: TGCGCCAGCAGCCAAGCCGCTAGTTCCTCCTACGAGCAGTACTTC.

CDR3 in DNA: TGCAGTGCTAGTAGTCCCCGACTAGACTACGAGCAGTACTTC. Translation: CSASSPRLDYEQYF. The chain uses TRBV20-1 and TRBJ2-7, with D possibly matching TRBD2 (6 bases). The germline V gene has CDR1 DFQATT and CDR2 SNEGSKA (reference sequence). The V gene lost 3 bases and the J gene lost 3 bases, with 15 bases spanning the gap. The CDR3 is made up of 14 amino acids.

The chain recombines TRBV19 with TRBJ1-2; possibly TRBD1 for D (6 bases). The V end was cut by 4 bases, the J end by 4 bases, with 13 bases between. The CDR3 spans 14 residues. CDR1 is LNHDA, CDR2 SQIVND, per germline (reference sequence). CDR3 nucleotide sequence: TGTGCCAGTAGTACGCCCGGGACACGCTATGGCTACACCTTC. It yields the protein CASSTPGTRYGYTF.

This sequence joins TRBV10-3 and TRBJ2-7, with D possibly matching TRBD2 (6 bases). Trimming took off 3 bases at V and 0 bases at J, with 12 bases between the two ends. The CDR3 has 15 amino acids. Germline V gene sequence: CDR1 ENHRY, CDR2 SYGVKD. The CDR3 here is CAISDWIADSYEQYF. CDR3 bases: TGTGCCATCAGTGATTGGATAGCGGACTCCTACGAGCAGTACTTC.